This T cell receptor (beta chain) was captured in a study of T-cell memory formation after mild COVID-19. MiXCR, applied by TCRdb to the 5' RACE reads, yields one record per CDR3 protein. This sample has under 50,000 distinct CDR3 sequences, with 27% found just once. From germline, CDR1 is SGHRS and CDR2 YFSETQ. This CDR3 is 15 amino acids long. The J segment lost 0 bases and the V segment lost 3 bases, leaving 6 bases of the junction unmatched. This clonotype showed up just a few times. The source of this sequence is a man younger than 35 who had mild COVID-19 (a few samples of this study predate the infection). Cell type and time point are not known. V and J are TRBV5-1 and TRBJ2-7, with TRBD2 identical over 7 bases. Material for sequencing was PBMCs or a T cell subset sorted from them (not recorded which). CDR3: CASSSPLADSYEQYV. In DNA form, the CDR3 reads TGCGCCAGCAGCTCACCTCTAGCGGACTCCTACGAGCAGTACGTC.